This is a list of T cell receptor beta chains from one sample in a study of shared clonotypes between healthy human individuals. TCRdb's copy holds only in-frame clones and misses some; the assay was immunoSEQ multiplex PCR. The repertoire consists of around 2,100,000 clones, with just under 95% occurring once and the leading ten covering 1.2%. Sequenced: naive CD8+ T cells sorted from blood. These receptors were collected from a man younger than 35 in good health. Each CDR3 is given with its conserved first and last residue. The order of the fields is D gene, V gene, J gene, clone size, CDR3 DNA, CDR3 protein. The D gene is left open where the match is weak. Clone sizes are given selectively: once, few, many, or a class where the clone is expanded.

>.|TRBV9|TRBJ1-1|.
TGTGCCAGCAGCCCAACGCAAGGGGGAGAAGCTTTCTTT
CASSPTQGGEAFF
>TRBD2|TRBV28|TRBJ2-3|.
TGTGCCAGCAGTTTTGCAGCGGGGGGAGACACAGATACGCAGTATTTT
CASSFAAGGDTDTQYF
>.|TRBV6-5|TRBJ2-1|once
TGTGCCAGCAGGGCTAGCGAAAGCTCCTACAATGAGCAGTTCTTC
CASRASESSYNEQFF
>.|TRBV6-5|TRBJ1-4|.
TGTGCCAGCAGTCTGGGTTTGGGTGAAAAACTGTTTTTT
CASSLGLGEKLFF
>TRBD1|TRBV5-6|TRBJ2-6|.
TGTGCCAGCAGCCCCGGACAGGGTATAGGTGGTGGGGCCAACGTCCTGACTTTC
CASSPGQGIGGGANVLTF
>TRBD2|TRBV5-4|TRBJ2-7|.
TGTGCCAGCAGCCTCCCGGGGGGACTCGAGCAGTACTTC
CASSLPGGLEQYF
>.|TRBV27|TRBJ2-2|.
TGTGCCAGCAGTTTATCTTACCCCCGCGGCGGGGAGCTGTTTTTT
CASSLSYPRGGELFF
>.|TRBV11-3|TRBJ2-3|.
TGTGCCAGCAGCTTCGACCTCGAGGATACGCAGTATTTT
CASSFDLEDTQYF
>.|TRBV28|TRBJ1-4|.
TGTGCCAGCAGCCCCACCGCTGAAAAACTGTTTTTT
CASSPTAEKLFF
>TRBD1|TRBV27|TRBJ2-7|.
TGTGCCAGCAGCCTGGCCGGGACAGGGAACTACGAGCAGTACTTC
CASSLAGTGNYEQYF
>TRBD1|TRBV30|TRBJ2-6|.
TGTGCCTGGAGTGAAGGACAGGGGCTTTCTGGGGCCAACGTCCTGACTTTC
CAWSEGQGLSGANVLTF
>TRBD1|TRBV19|TRBJ2-1|.
TGTGCCAGTAGTTTTGGGGACAGGGGCAATGAGCAGTTCTTC
CASSFGDRGNEQFF
>TRBD1|TRBV27|TRBJ2-2|.
TGTGCCAGCAGTTATCAGGGGGAGAACACCGGGGAGCTGTTTTTT
CASSYQGENTGELFF
>TRBD1|TRBV28|TRBJ2-1|.
TGTGCCAGCATCTCCAGGGGGTACAATGAGCAGTTCTTC
CASISRGYNEQFF
>.|TRBV27|TRBJ1-5|once
TGTGCCAGCAGTGTGACGGGGGCCAGCCAGCCCCAGCATTTT
CASSVTGASQPQHF
>TRBD2|TRBV5-6|TRBJ2-3|.
TGTGCCAGCAGCCTAGGACTAGCGGGTTTCACGACAGATACGCAGTATTTT
CASSLGLAGFTTDTQYF
>.|TRBV7-2|TRBJ2-3|.
TGTGCCAGCAGTTGGACTACCACAGATACGCAGTATTTT
CASSWTTTDTQYF
>TRBD1|TRBV6-1|TRBJ1-5|.
TGTGCCAGCACTGACAGGACAGGTCTTAATCAGCCCCAGCATTTT
CASTDRTGLNQPQHF
>.|TRBV9|TRBJ2-2|.
TGTGCCAGCAGCGGGATCGAGGTTAGGGAGCTGTTTTTT
CASSGIEVRELFF
>TRBD1|TRBV27|TRBJ2-1|.
TGTGCCAGCAGCCTAGTCACCGGACAGGGTGAGTCCTACAATGAGCAGTTCTTC
CASSLVTGQGESYNEQFF
>TRBD2|TRBV29-1|TRBJ2-1|.
TGCAGCGTTGAAGGTAGCGGGGAAGGCTACAATGAGCAGTTCTTC
CSVEGSGEGYNEQFF
>.|TRBV11-3|TRBJ2-2|.
TGTGCCAGCAGCTTAGTCCTCGTCAACCCCCCCACCGGGGAGCTGTTTTTT
CASSLVLVNPPTGELFF
>.|TRBV29-1|TRBJ2-7|.
TGCAGCGTTGAAGGGGGAAGGGGCCCTACCTACGAGCAGTACTTC
CSVEGGRGPTYEQYF
>TRBD1|TRBV10-3|TRBJ1-5|.
TGTGCCATCAGTGCCACAGGGGAGAATCAGCCCCAGCATTTT
CAISATGENQPQHF